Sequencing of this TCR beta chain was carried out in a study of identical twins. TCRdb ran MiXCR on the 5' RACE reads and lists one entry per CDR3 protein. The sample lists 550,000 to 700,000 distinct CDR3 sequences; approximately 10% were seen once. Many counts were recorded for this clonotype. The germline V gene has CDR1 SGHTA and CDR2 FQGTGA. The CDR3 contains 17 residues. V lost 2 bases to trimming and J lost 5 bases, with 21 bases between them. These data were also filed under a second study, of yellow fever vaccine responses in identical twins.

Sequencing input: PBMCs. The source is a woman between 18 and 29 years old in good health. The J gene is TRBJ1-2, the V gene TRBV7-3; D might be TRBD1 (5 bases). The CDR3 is CASSLAAGTAKEYGYTF. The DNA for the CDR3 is TGTGCCAGCAGCTTAGCCGCCGGGACCGCGAAAGAATATGGCTACACCTTC.